This T cell receptor beta chain was captured in a study of blood T cell repertoires in COVID-19. Study-level background: T cells, B-cell-depleted T cells, or PBMCs provided the cDNA or gDNA that served as material.

V was shortened by 5 bases and J by 1 base, with 6 bases between the two germline ends. Germline CDR1 and CDR2: LNHDA and SQIVND (reference sequence). The CDR3 length is 14 residues. Data came from immunoSEQ multiplex PCR; TCRdb stores just in-frame clones and leaves some out. Here the sample spans approximately 100,000 clones, more than 85% being singletons. This clone was observed a few times. Sequencing was performed on peripheral blood. The genes are TRBV19 and TRBJ2-6; D gene uncertain. This receptor was taken from a man aged 55 to 69 with acute or convalescent COVID-19. CDR3 residues: CASSSTSGANVLTF. CDR3 DNA: TGTGCCAGTAGTTCCACTTCTGGGGCCAACGTCCTGACTTTC.